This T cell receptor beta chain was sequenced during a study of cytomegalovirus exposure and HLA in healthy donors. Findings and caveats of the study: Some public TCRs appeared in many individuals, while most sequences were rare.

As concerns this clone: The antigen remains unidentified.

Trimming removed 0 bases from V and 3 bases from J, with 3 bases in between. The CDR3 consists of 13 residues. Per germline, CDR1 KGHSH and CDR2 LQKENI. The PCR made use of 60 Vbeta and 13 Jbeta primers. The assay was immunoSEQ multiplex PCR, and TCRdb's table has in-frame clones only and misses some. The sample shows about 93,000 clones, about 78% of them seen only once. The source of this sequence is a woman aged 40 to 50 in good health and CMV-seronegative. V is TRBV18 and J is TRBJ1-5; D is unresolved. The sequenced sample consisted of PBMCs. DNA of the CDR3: TGTGCCAGCTCACCACCTAACAATCAGCCCCAGCATTTT. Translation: CASSPPNNQPQHF.